The TCR beta chain under discussion was sequenced for a study of CD8 T cells in Susac syndrome. In the study overall: Sequenced Susac syndrome patients included roughly six with active disease and about 8 who were in remission.

This CDR3 spans 14 amino acids. V lost 11 bases, J lost 5 bases, and 19 bases lay in between. Germline CDR1 and CDR2: SGHTA and FQGNSA. Random hexamers were used to reverse transcribe the RNA input (about 0.45 to 1 ug). Amplification of TCR beta CDR3 by immunoSEQ multiplex PCR spanned 54 Vbeta and 13 Jbeta. TCRdb re-derived calls from the immunoSEQ multiplex PCR reads in MiXCR, one entry per CDR3 protein. The sample holds 77,000 or so distinct CDR3 sequences, approximately 94% seen once. Susac syndrome patients met recently defined diagnostic criteria for definite or probable disease. The receptor comes from a human donor with Susac syndrome. The material sequenced was CD4+ T cells from PBMCs. The chain employs TRBV7-2 and TRBJ2-1; D gene ambiguous. This CDR3 is CAVKTSRPNNEQFF. The CDR3 coding sequence is TGTGCCGTGAAGACGTCCCGGCCGAACAATGAGCAGTTCTTC.